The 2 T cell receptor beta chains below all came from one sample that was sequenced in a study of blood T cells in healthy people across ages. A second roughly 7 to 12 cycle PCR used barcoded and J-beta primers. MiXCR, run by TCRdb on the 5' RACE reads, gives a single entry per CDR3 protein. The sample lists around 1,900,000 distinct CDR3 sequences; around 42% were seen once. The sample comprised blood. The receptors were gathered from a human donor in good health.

CDR3 sequence (DNA): TGCAGCGTTGTTGGAGGGTTGTCCAAAAACATTCAGTACTTC. Its protein product is CSVVGGLSKNIQYF. The chain combines TRBV29-1 with TRBJ2-4, with D possibly TRBD2 on 6 matching bases. CDR3 size: 14 residues. Germline-derived CDR1 and CDR2 are SQVTM and ANQGSEA. The germline V and J ends were trimmed by 4 bases and 2 bases, with 12 bases remaining between them. Full variable domain (remainder filled in from reference TRBV29-1 and TRBJ2-4): SAVISQKPSRDICQRGTSLTIQCQVDSQVTMMFWYRQQPGQSLTLIATANQGSEATYESGFVIDKFPISRPNLTFSTLTVSNMSPEDSSIYLCSVVGGLSKNIQYFGAGTRLSVL.

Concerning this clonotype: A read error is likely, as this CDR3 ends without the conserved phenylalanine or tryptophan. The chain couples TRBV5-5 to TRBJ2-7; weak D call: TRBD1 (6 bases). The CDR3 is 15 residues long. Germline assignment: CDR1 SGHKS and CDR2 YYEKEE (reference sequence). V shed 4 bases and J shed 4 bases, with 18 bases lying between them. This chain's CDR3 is CASSLRGILPYEQYC. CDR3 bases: TGTGCCAGCAGCCTCAGGGGAATATTACCTTACGAGCAGTACTGC.